This TCR beta chain stems from a study of shared clonotypes between healthy human individuals. Overall study results and limits: Naive CD4 clonotypes overlapped across a handful of donors at approximately 5.5%.

To note about this clone: Antigen: not known. Other DNA variants within this sample encode the same CDR3.

Every subset's genomic DNA went evenly onto several immunoSEQ plates. Sorted-subset replicate PCR reactions contained roughly 200 ng DNA, corresponding to about 30,000 T cell genomes. Using immunoSEQ multiplex PCR, the repertoire was profiled, and TCRdb retains in-frame clones only, with some absent. The table has approximately 2,000,000 clones, around 93% seen once. The source material was naive CD4+ T cells from PBMCs. The sample's subset: CD45RA+ positively selected. The TCR originated in a man aged 18 to 35 in good health. Some clones in this sample may be carry-over from other donors' samples.

Written as DNA, the CDR3 is TGTGCCAGCAGTTTAGGGGGGAGGGGTGAAAAACTGTTTTTT. Translated: CASSLGGRGEKLFF. This rearrangement joins TRBV28 to TRBJ1-4; a weak D match, TRBD1 (5 bases). Germline assignment: CDR1 MDHEN and CDR2 SYDVKM. The CDR3 contains 14 residues. V lost 2 bases to trimming and J lost 7 bases, with 11 bases between them. Supplemented by reference TRBV28 and TRBJ1-4, the full variable domain reads DVKVTQSSRYLVKRTGEKVFLECVQDMDHENMFWYRQDPGLGLRLIYFSYDVKMKEKGDIPEGYSVSREKKERFSLILESASTNQTSMYLCASSLGGRGEKLFFGSGTQLSVL.